This paragraph reports one T cell receptor (beta chain). Its antigen is as yet unknown. The sample belongs to a study of T cell responses to AZD1222 COVID-19 vaccine. Study results and limitations: Spike-specific TCR breadth and depth were elevated following two AZD1222 doses.

Using immunoSEQ multiplex PCR, the repertoire was profiled, and TCRdb retains in-frame clones only, with some absent. The sample lists about 150,000 clones, more than 85% occurring once. Germline V gene sequence: CDR1 LNHDA, CDR2 SQIVND (reference sequence). V lost 4 bases to trimming and J lost 7 bases; unmatched junction nucleotides: 4. This CDR3 has 13 residues. The TCR comes from an adult in good health. Here the sequenced sample was peripheral blood, taken on day 0 of AZD1222 vaccination. This chain joins TRBV19 and TRBJ1-5; TRBD1 matches at 7 bases. CDR3 amino acids: CASSRAGGQPQHF. The CDR3 DNA is TGTGCCAGTAGTAGGGCAGGGGGGCAGCCCCAGCATTTT.